The entry below describes one TCR beta chain. Its antigen is undetermined. This CDR3 comprises 16 residues. The ends lost 0 bases at V and 6 bases at J; junction bases unmatched: 11. Germline V gene sequence: CDR1 LGHNA, CDR2 YSLEER. This sample was taken from a study of shared clonotypes between healthy human individuals. Overall study: Three plates were used per donor for CD4 naive, three for CD4 memory, two for CD8 naive and one for CD8 memory. Study conclusions and caveats: The study found 4.5% to 5% of naive CD4 clonotypes shared across a few donors.

Several immunoSEQ 96-well plates shared each subset's DNA, each plate a replicate. TCRdb keeps only in-frame clones here, not all; method: immunoSEQ multiplex PCR. The repertoire holds 2 million to 2.5 million clones, with roughly 93% as singletons. The gene calls are TRBV4-3 and TRBJ2-7, with 7 bases lining up with TRBD2. The sample was naive CD4+ T cells from PBMCs. This sample's subset: CD45RA+ positively selected. This TCR was recovered from a man aged 18 to 30 in good health. Some clones in this sample may be carry-over from other donors' samples. The CDR3, as DNA: TGCGCCAGCAGCCAAGAGGCCCTCGGCGGGAGTTCCGAGCAGTACTTC. Translating gives CASSQEALGGSSEQYF.